The 14 T cell receptor beta chains reported below all come from one sample, sequenced in a study of cytomegalovirus exposure and HLA in healthy donors. Primers included in the PCR were 60 Vbeta and 13 Jbeta primers. Only in-frame clones appear in the TCRdb table, and some are missing; sequencing was by immunoSEQ multiplex PCR. This sample has 150,000 to 200,000 clones, with approximately 80% found just once. The sample comprised PBMCs. The source is a woman under 30 in good health and CMV-seropositive.

The chain joins TRBV6-5 to TRBJ1-1; D is unclear. This CDR3 region has 14 residues. In germline, CDR1 is MNHEY, CDR2 SVGAGI. V lost 2 bases, J lost 1 base, and 8 bases lay in between. The CDR3 DNA reads TGTGCCAGCAGTTACGGCGGGGAGAACACTGAAGCTTTCTTT. The encoded protein is CASSYGGENTEAFF.

The rearrangement links TRBV5-8 to TRBJ1-2; D is unresolved. The CDR3 totals 15 residues. V was shortened by 0 bases and J by 4 bases, with 13 bases between the two germline ends. CDR1 is SGHTS and CDR2 is YDEGEE in the germline V gene. This chain's CDR3 is CASSLGGEAAYGYTF. The CDR3 DNA reads as TGTGCCAGCAGCTTGGGTGGGGAAGCGGCCTATGGCTACACCTTC.

Turning to this clone: Different DNA sequences within this sample yield the same CDR3. The chain recombines TRBV6-5 with TRBJ1-2, with 7 positions matching TRBD1. J gave up 3 bases and V 2 bases, and 0 bases lay outside the gene matches. The germline V gene has CDR1 MNHEY and CDR2 SVGAGI. The CDR3 is 13 residues long. The CDR3 protein is CASSYDRDYGYTF. The CDR3 region has the DNA TGTGCCAGCAGTTACGACAGGGACTATGGCTACACCTTC.

This clone was counted a few times. The chain joins TRBV6-4 to TRBJ2-3; D is undetermined. This CDR3 comprises 12 residues. Germline V gene lookup returns CDR1 MRHNA and CDR2 SNTAGT. V was shortened by 3 bases and J by 6 bases, with 7 bases between the two germline ends. The CDR3 DNA sequence: TGTGCCAGCAGTGATAGAGAGGATACGCAGTATTTT. Translating it yields CASSDREDTQYF.

Turning to this clone: The junction differs from germline at one of its ends, possibly a read error. V and J are TRBV4-1 and TRBJ2-6; tentative D call: TRBD1 (5 bases). Germline values: CDR1 MGHRA, CDR2 YSYEKL. The CDR3 consists of 15 residues. DNA for the CDR3: TGCGCCAGCACCAGGGCCTCCTCTGGGGCCAACGGCCTGACTTTC. It specifies CASTRASSGANGLTF.

The rearrangement joins TRBV19 to TRBJ1-1; unclear D gene. V shed 3 bases and J shed 7 bases, with 12 bases lying between them. This CDR3 has 13 amino acids. Germline CDR1 reads LNHDA; CDR2 reads SQIVND (reference sequence). The CDR3 bases are TGTGCCAGTAGTATGGTAGCGTACATTGAAGCTTTCTTT. This gives the protein CASSMVAYIEAFF.

The V call is TRBV19, the J call TRBJ1-1, with 8 bases identical to TRBD1. CDR1 and CDR2 (germline): LNHDA, SQIVND (reference sequence). After removal of 10 bases from V and 6 bases from J, the junction contained 22 bases not matched to a gene. CDR3 length: 17 amino acids. This CDR3 is CATSRRGRVAESPEAFF. In DNA form, the CDR3 reads TGTGCCACAAGCCGCAGGGGGCGGGTAGCTGAGAGTCCTGAAGCTTTCTTT.

The V gene is TRBV7-8, the J gene TRBJ1-5, with 9 bases matching TRBD1. V trimming: 4 bases; J trimming: 7 bases; junction bases outside the gene matches: 8. The CDR3 contains 15 residues. Germline CDR1 is SGHVS and CDR2 is FQNEAQ. DNA of the CDR3: TGTGCCAGCAGCTCAACAGGGGGCGTAATACAGCCCCAGCATTTT. Translation gives CASSSTGGVIQPQHF.

V gene TRBV27 combines with J gene TRBJ2-1; TRBD2 aligns across 7 bases. The CDR3 sequence is 16 residues long. V gave up 5 bases and J gave up 3 bases; unmatched junction bases: 10. Per the germline V gene, CDR1 is MNHEY and CDR2 is SMNVEV (reference sequence). The CDR3 sequence: CASSLGGGPLYNEQFF. The CDR3 nucleotides read TGTGCCAGCAGTCTCGGCGGGGGACCCCTCTACAATGAGCAGTTCTTC.

This clone was seen a few times. J is TRBJ1-5 and V is TRBV7-2, with D tentatively TRBD1 (6 bases). Germline CDR1 is SGHTA and CDR2 is FQGNSA. V was trimmed by 1 base and J by 2 bases, leaving 15 bases between them. The CDR3 totals 17 residues. The CDR3: CASSLVLGGVGNQPQHF. The CDR3 DNA follows: TGTGCCAGCAGCTTAGTTCTAGGGGGGGTGGGCAATCAGCCCCAGCATTTT.

This clone was counted many times. The chain employs TRBV4-2 and TRBJ1-2; no clear D. V gave up 5 bases and J gave up 0 bases, with 10 bases separating them. The CDR3 runs to 14 residues. The germline V gene has CDR1 LGHNA and CDR2 YNFKEQ. The CDR3 sequence: CASSTPHTNYGYTF. The CDR3, as DNA: TGTGCCAGCAGCACACCGCACACTAACTATGGCTACACCTTC.

This clone came up a few times. The chain has TRBV6-6 and TRBJ2-7; 13 nucleotides agree with TRBD2. The junction had 5 bases not matched to a gene; V was cut back by 4 bases and J by 5 bases. Per the germline V gene, CDR1 is MNHNY and CDR2 is SVGAGI (reference sequence). The CDR3 has 15 amino acids. The CDR3 DNA follows: TGTGCCAGCAGTTCTACTAGCGGGGGGGCCCACGAGCAGTACGTC. This encodes CASSSTSGGAHEQYV.

This clone was seen a handful of times. The chain couples TRBV28 to TRBJ2-7, with 8 bases that match TRBD1. V trimming: 7 bases; J trimming: 2 bases; junction bases outside the gene matches: 13. The CDR3 is 16 residues long. Germline V CDR1 and CDR2: MDHEN, SYDVKM. The CDR3 nucleotides are TGTGCCAGCAAGGGAGGAGACAGGGGTTATACCTACGAGCAGTACTTC. Translating gives CASKGGDRGYTYEQYF.

V gene TRBV7-6 combines with J gene TRBJ1-5, with D unresolved. Germline CDR1 reads SGHVS; CDR2 reads FNYEAQ. CDR3 length: 16 amino acids. V was pared by 2 bases and J by 0 bases, with 11 bases between. DNA of the CDR3: TGTGCCAGCAGCTTATTGTCAGATTATAGCAATCAGCCCCAGCATTTT. Translation gives CASSLLSDYSNQPQHF.